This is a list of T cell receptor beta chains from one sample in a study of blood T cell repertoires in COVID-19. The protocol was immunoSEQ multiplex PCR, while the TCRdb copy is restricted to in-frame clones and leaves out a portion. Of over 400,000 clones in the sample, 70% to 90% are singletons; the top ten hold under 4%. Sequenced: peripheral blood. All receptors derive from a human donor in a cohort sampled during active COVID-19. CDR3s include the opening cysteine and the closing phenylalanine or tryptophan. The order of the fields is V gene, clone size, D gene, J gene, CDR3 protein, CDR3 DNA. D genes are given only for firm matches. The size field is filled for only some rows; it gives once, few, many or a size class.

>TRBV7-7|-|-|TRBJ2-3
CASSLNPTADTQYF
TGTGCTAGCAGCTTAAATCCTACGGCAGATACGCAGTATTTT
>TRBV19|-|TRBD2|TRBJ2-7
CASSPFTSGRHEQYF
TGTGCCAGTAGCCCCTTTACTAGCGGGAGGCACGAGCAGTACTTC
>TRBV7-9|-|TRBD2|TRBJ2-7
CASTLLAELYEQYF
TGTGCCAGCACCCTTCTAGCGGAGCTGTACGAGCAGTACTTC
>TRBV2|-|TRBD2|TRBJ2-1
CASIRLAGDNNEQFF
TGTGCCAGCATCAGACTAGCGGGTGACAACAATGAGCAGTTCTTC
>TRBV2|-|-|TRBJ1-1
CASTFYGANTEAFF
TGTGCCAGCACTTTCTACGGAGCGAACACTGAAGCTTTCTTT
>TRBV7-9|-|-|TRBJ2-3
CASSLLGGFPDTQYF
TGTGCCAGCAGCTTATTGGGGGGATTCCCAGATACGCAGTATTTT
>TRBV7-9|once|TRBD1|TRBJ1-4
CASSKTGVATNEKLFF
TGTGCCAGCAGCAAAACAGGGGTTGCAACTAATGAAAAACTGTTTTTT
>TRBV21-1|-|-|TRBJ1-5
CASSKEPFGSHNQPQHF
TGTGCCAGCAGCAAAGAACCTTTCGGGTCGCACAATCAGCCCCAGCATTTT
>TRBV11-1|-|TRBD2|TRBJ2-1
CASSLPSGRSYNEQFF
TGTGCCAGCAGCTTGCCCAGCGGGAGGTCCTACAATGAGCAGTTCTTC
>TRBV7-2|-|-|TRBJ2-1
CASSLVEGKQFF
TGTGCCAGCAGCTTAGTGGAGGGAAAGCAGTTCTTC
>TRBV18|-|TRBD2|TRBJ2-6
CASSPVVLAGRSGANVLTF
TGTGCCAGCTCACCGGTCGTCCTAGCGGGGAGGTCTGGGGCCAACGTCCTGACTTTC
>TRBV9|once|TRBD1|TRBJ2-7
CASSVETGGSGGKQYF
TGTGCCAGCAGCGTAGAAACAGGGGGTTCGGGCGGAAAGCAGTACTTC
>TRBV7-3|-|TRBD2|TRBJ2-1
CASSFKGGLAGGRPYNEQFF
TGTGCCAGCAGCTTTAAAGGGGGTCTAGCGGGAGGCCGCCCTTACAATGAGCAGTTCTTC
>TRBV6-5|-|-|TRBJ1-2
CASTPPTGLPQGYTF
TGTGCCAGCACCCCACCGACAGGCCTTCCTCAGGGCTACACCTTC
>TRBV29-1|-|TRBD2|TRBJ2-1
CSAPGGSHSNEQFF
TGCAGCGCCCCAGGCGGGAGTCACTCCAATGAGCAGTTCTTC
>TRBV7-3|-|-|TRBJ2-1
CASGSTKNEQFF
TGTGCCAGCGGGAGTACGAAGAATGAGCAGTTCTTC
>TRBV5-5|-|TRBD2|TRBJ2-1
CASSLHLAGAGNEQFF
TGTGCCAGCAGCCTGCATTTAGCGGGAGCGGGTAATGAGCAGTTCTTC
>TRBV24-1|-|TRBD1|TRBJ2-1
CATSDWTGSGNEQFF
TGTGCCACCAGTGATTGGACAGGGTCGGGGAATGAGCAGTTCTTC
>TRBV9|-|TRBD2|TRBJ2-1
CASSVDGTIEVQFF
TGTGCCAGCAGCGTAGACGGGACTATTGAAGTGCAGTTCTTC
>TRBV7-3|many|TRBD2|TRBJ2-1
CASGGFSRLATNEQFF
TGTGCCAGCGGGGGTTTTTCCCGACTAGCGACGAATGAGCAGTTCTTC
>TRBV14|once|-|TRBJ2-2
CASSQGPGGELFF
TGTGCCAGCAGCCAAGGGCCGGGAGGGGAGCTGTTTTTT
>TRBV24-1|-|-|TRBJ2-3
CATGQQGRGEDTQYF
TGTGCCACCGGACAACAGGGTAGGGGAGAAGATACGCAGTATTTT